The 9 T cell receptor beta chains listed next were all sequenced from one sample in a study of cytomegalovirus exposure and HLA in healthy donors. This PCR relied on a set of 60 Vbeta primers and 13 Jbeta primers. Assay: immunoSEQ multiplex PCR; the TCRdb copy retains only in-frame clones and omits some. The data hold about 130,000 clones, with about 83% observed a single time. Sample: PBMCs. The receptor source for this set is a girl aged 2 to 9 in good health and CMV-seronegative.

This clone has a handful of counts. The chain is built from TRBV6-1 and TRBJ1-1; maybe TRBD1 (5 bases). Trimming cost V 0 bases and J 4 bases, with 15 bases left between them. Germline CDR1 is MNHNS and CDR2 is SASEGT. CDR3 length: 16 residues. The CDR3 here is CASSEAQVGGGTEAFF. The CDR3, as DNA: TGTGCCAGCAGTGAAGCGCAGGTCGGGGGAGGCACTGAAGCTTTCTTT.

The chain joins TRBV19 to TRBJ1-1; 7 bases line up with TRBD1. CDR3 length: 17 amino acids. V was clipped by 3 bases and J by 3 bases; unmatched bases: 13. Germline loops: CDR1 LNHDA, CDR2 SQIVND (reference sequence). The CDR3: CASSMGTVRGSDTEAFF. CDR3 bases: TGTGCCAGTAGTATGGGGACAGTGAGAGGATCGGACACTGAAGCTTTCTTT.

This chain joins TRBV4-1 and TRBJ2-7; D possibly corresponds to TRBD1 (5 bases). Germline-derived CDR1 and CDR2 are MGHRA and YSYEKL. CDR3 length: 13 residues. Trimming pared 4 bases from V and 3 bases from J, leaving 10 bases between. The CDR3 loop is CASSPQGSYEQYF. The CDR3 nucleotides read TGCGCCAGCAGCCCTCAGGGAAGCTACGAGCAGTACTTC.

V is TRBV28 and J is TRBJ1-5; D remains ambiguous. Germline CDR1 is MDHEN and CDR2 is SYDVKM. The CDR3 covers 12 residues. Trimming stripped 5 bases from V and 4 bases from J, with 6 bases between. The CDR3 region is CASSRLNQPQHF. The CDR3 DNA sequence: TGTGCCAGCAGTCGTTTGAATCAGCCCCAGCATTTT. The whole variable domain, filled in from reference TRBV28 and TRBJ1-5, reads DVKVTQSSRYLVKRTGEKVFLECVQDMDHENMFWYRQDPGLGLRLIYFSYDVKMKEKGDIPEGYSVSREKKERFSLILESASTNQTSMYLCASSRLNQPQHFGDGTRLSIL.

This chain links TRBV2 with TRBJ2-7; TRBD2 aligns across 9 bases. The CDR3 is 15 residues long. Unmatched junction bases numbered 5, after V lost 4 bases and J lost 1 base. Germline lookup yields CDR1 SNHLY and CDR2 FYNNEI. CDR3 coding DNA: TGTGCCAGCAGTGTCCGGCGGGAGGGATCCTACGAGCAGTACTTC. Its translation is CASSVRREGSYEQYF. The full variable domain, rest sourced from reference TRBV2 and TRBJ2-7, is EPEVTQTPSHQVTQMGQEVILRCVPISNHLYFYWYRQILGQKVEFLVSFYNNEISEKSEIFDDQFSVERPDGSNFTLKIRSTKLEDSAMYFCASSVRREGSYEQYFGPGTRLTVT.

The V gene is TRBV9, the J gene TRBJ2-3; D gene uncertain. The germline gives CDR1 SGDLS, CDR2 YYNGEE. This CDR3 region has 14 residues. V shed 0 bases and J shed 0 bases, with 5 bases lying between them. The CDR3 protein is CASSVDPSTDTQYF. The CDR3, as DNA: TGTGCCAGCAGCGTAGATCCAAGCACAGATACGCAGTATTTT. Full variable domain (missing parts from reference TRBV9 and TRBJ2-3): DSGVTQTPKHLITATGQRVTLRCSPRSGDLSVYWYQQSLDQGLQFLIQYYNGEERAKGNILERFSAQQFPDLHSELNLSSLELGDSALYFCASSVDPSTDTQYFGPGTRLTVL.

The genes are TRBV4-3 and TRBJ1-5; tentatively, D is TRBD1 (6 bases). This CDR3 has 15 residues. Between the trimmed V and J ends, which lost 0 bases and 6 bases, there was a span of 12 bases. Germline-derived CDR1 and CDR2 are LGHNA and YSLEER. The CDR3 sequence is CASSQEWAGVQPQHF. DNA for the CDR3: TGCGCCAGCAGCCAAGAATGGGCAGGGGTTCAGCCCCAGCATTTT.

The CDR3 nucleotides are TGCAGCGTGCCAAGTCCAGGGAACCAAGAGACCCAGTACTTC. Translated, it gives CSVPSPGNQETQYF. The rearrangement joins TRBV29-1 to TRBJ2-5; a weak D match, TRBD1 (5 bases). CDR1 is SQVTM, CDR2 ANQGSEA, per germline. The CDR3 is 14 amino acids. The V end lost 6 bases, the J end lost 0 bases, and 14 bases lay between the germline ends.

The V and J genes are TRBV6-1 and TRBJ2-3; D is ambiguous. The CDR3 contains 13 residues. Trimming removed 6 bases from V and 2 bases from J, with 9 bases in between. The V gene's germline CDR1 is MNHNS and CDR2 SASEGT. CDR3: CASREDVTDTQYF. The CDR3 DNA reads as TGTGCCAGCAGAGAGGATGTCACAGATACGCAGTATTTT.